This T cell receptor (beta chain) was profiled in a study of TIL therapy for anti-PD-1-resistant metastatic lung cancer. Study-level findings and limits: This highly selected cohort may not generalize to typical lung cancer patients.

Germline V gives CDR1 SGHRS, CDR2 YFSETQ. V was clipped by 3 bases and J by 10 bases; unmatched bases: 4. The CDR3 runs 11 residues. Sequencing used immunoSEQ v3. TCRdb's table, derived via immunoSEQ multiplex PCR, lists solely in-frame clones and lacks some. Counted here are approximately 27,000 clones, roughly two thirds occurring once; the ten biggest clones make up 6.5% to 8%. This clone was observed a single time. The antigen is not known. The time point denotes: pre-treatment sample, taken before nivolumab and TIL therapy. Pleural nodules or supraclavicular lymph nodes made up most of the excised metastases sampled. Tumors were harvested before any PD-1/PD-L1 blockade. Adults with stage 4 NSCLC were enrolled in a phase I trial.

This rearrangement joins TRBV5-1 to TRBJ2-7, with 7 bases lining up with TRBD1. The origin of this receptor is a person aged 25 to 79 with non-small cell lung cancer. The starting material was tumor tissue, obtained at baseline. CDR3 sequence (DNA): TGCGCCAGCAGCTCCGACAGGGATCAGTACTTC. Its translation is CASSSDRDQYF. Complete variable domain (other parts from reference TRBV5-1 and TRBJ2-7): KAGVTQTPRYLIKTRGQQVTLSCSPISGHRSVSWYQQTPGQGLQFLFEYFSETQRNKGNFPGRFSGRQFSNSRSEMNVSTLELGDSALYLCASSSDRDQYFGPGTRLTVT.